The clone carrying this T cell receptor (beta chain) occurred a few times. One end of the junction fails to match germline, which may point to a read error. The data are from a study of T cell responses to AZD1222 COVID-19 vaccine. TCRdb's copy holds only in-frame clones and misses some; the assay was immunoSEQ multiplex PCR. The sample shows some 130,000 clones, roughly 90% of them seen only once. The CDR3 is 13 residues long. CDR1 is MNHEY, CDR2 SVGEGT, per germline. The chain links TRBV6-2 or TRBV6-3 to TRBJ2-1; unclear D gene. This clonotype was obtained from an adult in good health. Sample: peripheral blood, taken on day 0 of AZD1222 vaccination. The CDR3 loop is CASRYATYNEQFF. The CDR3 DNA is TGTGCCAGCCGTTATGCGACTTACAATGAGCAGTTCTTC.